The T cell receptor (beta chain) under discussion was sequenced for a study of T cells in Graves' hyperthyroidism and ophthalmopathy. Study context: Before any treatment, at initial diagnosis, peripheral blood was collected.

CDR3 length: 18 amino acids. V shed 2 bases and J 4 bases; nucleotides not matched to a gene: 14. Findings and limits, study-wide: In validation, the model predicted ophthalmopathy. These predictions came a median around 5.9 months before onset. Most thyroid-expanded clonotypes above 0.001 were also found in blood.

This clonotype was seen at least ten times. Its target is not known. Over 18 months, lack of ophthalmopathy progression marked Graves' hyperthyroidism as stable. Amplification yielded TCR beta CDR3 regions, with RNA transcripts as the source. Carried out on the TCR CDR3, a first-round RT-PCR used the HTBI primer set. TCRdb called the multiplex PCR reads again in MiXCR, with one record for every CDR3 protein. The data hold about 350,000 distinct CDR3 sequences, with over 11% observed a single time. This rearrangement joins TRBV12-3 or TRBV12-4 to TRBJ2-7, with 10 bases identical to TRBD2. The TCR was taken from a woman aged 30 to 39 with Graves' hyperthyroidism. The sequenced material came from blood. CDR3 coding DNA: TGTGCCAGCAGTTTACTGTCGGTGGGTGGGACTAGCGCTTACGAGCAGTACTTC. Translating it yields CASSLLSVGGTSAYEQYF.